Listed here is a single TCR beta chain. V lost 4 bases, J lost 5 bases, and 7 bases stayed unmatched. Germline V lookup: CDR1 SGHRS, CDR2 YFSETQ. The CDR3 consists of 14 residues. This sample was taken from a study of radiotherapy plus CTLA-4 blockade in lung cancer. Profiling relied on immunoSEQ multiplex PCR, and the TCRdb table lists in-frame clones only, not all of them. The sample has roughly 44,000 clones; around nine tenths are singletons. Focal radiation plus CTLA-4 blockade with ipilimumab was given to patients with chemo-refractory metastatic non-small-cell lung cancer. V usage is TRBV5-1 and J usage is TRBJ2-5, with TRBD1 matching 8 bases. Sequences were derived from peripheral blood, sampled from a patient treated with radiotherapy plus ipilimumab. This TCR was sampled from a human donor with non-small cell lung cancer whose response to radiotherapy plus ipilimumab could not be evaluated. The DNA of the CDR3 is TGCGCCAGCAGCCCTGGACAGGGAATGGAGACCCAGTACTTC. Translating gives CASSPGQGMETQYF.